The 2 T cell receptor beta chains reported below all come from one sample, sequenced in a study of regulatory T cells in long-lasting Graves disease. For TCR beta, libraries came from iRepertoire HTBI primers and Arm-PCR of CDR3 regions. TCRdb ran MiXCR on the multiplex PCR reads and lists one entry per CDR3 protein. There are 420,000 or so distinct CDR3 sequences in the sample; around 24% occur only once, and about a quarter lies in the top ten. Stated time point: persistent/refractory GD, antithyroid drugs over 5 years with positive TRAb. Researchers made the TCR library from RNA that was extracted from PBMCs. The sample was peripheral blood mononuclear cells (PBMCs), taken when the disease was refractory, from a patient treated with antithyroid drugs. These receptors were collected from a female donor with Graves disease.

This clonotype has a count of ten or more. The V call is TRBV28, the J call TRBJ2-2; perhaps D is TRBD1 or TRBD2 (5 bases each). V lost 8 bases, J lost 8 bases, and 18 bases lay in between. The CDR3 is 14 amino acids. Germline loops: CDR1 MDHEN, CDR2 SYDVKM. For the CDR3, the DNA is TGTGCCAGCGTGAGAGGGGATTTTTTAGGGGAGCTGTTTTTT. Protein product: CASVRGDFLGELFF.

The gene calls are TRBV20-1 and TRBJ2-7; 7 nucleotides agree with TRBD2. In germline, CDR1 is DFQATT, CDR2 SNEGSKA (reference sequence). With 2 bases clipped from V and 0 bases from J, the junction kept 13 bases outside the gene matches. The CDR3 is 17 amino acids. The CDR3 region is CSARSTGLADNSYEQYF. Here the CDR3 DNA reads TGCAGTGCTAGAAGTACCGGGCTAGCGGATAACTCCTACGAGCAGTACTTC.